These 9 T cell receptor beta chains originate from one sample sequenced in a study of T-cell memory formation after mild COVID-19. MiXCR, run by TCRdb on the 5' RACE reads, gives a single entry per CDR3 protein. The table shows roughly 160,000 distinct CDR3 sequences, with 10% to 15% occurring only once. Sequencing used PBMCs or a T cell subset sorted from them (not recorded which). The receptors stem from a man aged 18 to 30 who had mild COVID-19 (a few samples of this study predate the infection). Cell type and time point are not known.

This clonotype showed up just a few times. This chain joins TRBV5-1 and TRBJ2-1, with 11 bases aligning to TRBD2. The CDR3 has 14 residues. V shed 5 bases, J shed 7 bases, and the junction held 5 bases outside the gene matches. Germline CDR1 SGHRS, CDR2 YFSETQ. CDR3 region: CASSGPSGGNEQFF. CDR3 sequence (DNA): TGCGCCAGCAGTGGGCCTAGCGGGGGGAATGAGCAGTTCTTC.

There are many counts of this clonotype. Here the CDR3 DNA reads TGTGCCAGCAGCACAGGGCCTCTCAATGAAAAACTGTTTTTT. Its protein is CASSTGPLNEKLFF. V and J are TRBV28 and TRBJ1-4; D is possibly TRBD1 (6 bases). The germline V and J ends were trimmed by 6 bases and 5 bases, with 13 bases remaining between them. Germline V gene sequence: CDR1 MDHEN, CDR2 SYDVKM. This CDR3 is 14 amino acids long.

This chain connects TRBV5-1 to TRBJ1-2; unclear D gene. Between the trimmed V and J ends, which lost 2 bases and 5 bases, there was a span of 7 bases. Germline V CDR1 and CDR2: SGHRS, YFSETQ. The CDR3 sequence is 12 residues long. The CDR3 DNA sequence: TGCGCCAGCAGCTTTATGGGGTATGGCTACACCTTC. This gives the protein CASSFMGYGYTF.

This clonotype has a handful of counts. The chain has TRBV7-2 and TRBJ2-1; D may be TRBD2 (6 bases). V lost 3 bases and J lost 4, with 10 bases in between. Looked up from germline, CDR1 is SGHTA and CDR2 is FQGNSA. The CDR3 contains 14 residues. CDR3 nucleotide sequence: TGTGCCAGCAGCTTTGGCGGGGCGTACAATGAGCAGTTCTTC. Translated, it gives CASSFGGAYNEQFF.

V usage is TRBV6-1 and J usage is TRBJ2-7; the D gene is possibly TRBD2 (7 bases). V lost 6 bases and J lost 2, with 20 bases in between. This CDR3 contains 16 residues. In germline, CDR1 is MNHNS, CDR2 SASEGT. The CDR3 region is CASRYTRGGQTYEQYF. CDR3 in DNA: TGTGCCAGCAGGTATACCCGCGGGGGCCAAACCTACGAGCAGTACTTC.

This clonotype has only a few counts. The genes are TRBV5-5 and TRBJ1-2, with a tentative D call TRBD1 (5 bases). The ends were cut back, 4 bases at V and 6 bases at J, with 13 bases in the middle. The CDR3 length is 13 residues. CDR1 SGHKS and CDR2 YYEKEE come from the germline V gene (reference sequence). The CDR3 protein is CASSTGGGDGYTF. The CDR3, as DNA: TGTGCCAGCAGCACCGGGGGGGGAGATGGCTACACCTTC.

The table lists this clonotype with a few counts. V usage is TRBV7-9 and J usage is TRBJ2-1, with 7 bases that match TRBD1. From germline, CDR1 is SEHNR and CDR2 FQNEAQ (reference sequence). Trimming cost V 5 bases and J 2 bases; bases outside gene matches: 9. This CDR3 contains 16 residues. The CDR3 loop is CASSPSLQGAYNEQFF. The CDR3 bases are TGTGCCAGCAGCCCCTCACTGCAGGGGGCCTACAATGAGCAGTTCTTC.

The chain couples TRBV20-1 to TRBJ1-2, with D maybe TRBD1 (5 bases). The CDR3 sequence is 14 residues long. The germline V gene has CDR1 DFQATT and CDR2 SNEGSKA (reference sequence). V lost 6 bases, J lost 8 bases, and 22 bases lay in between. CDR3 in amino acids: CSAYGGRGQGGYTF. In nucleotides, the CDR3 is TGCAGTGCATACGGAGGGCGGGGCCAGGGCGGCTACACCTTC.

This clonotype was detected a few times. The V and J genes are TRBV6-2 or TRBV6-3 and TRBJ2-7; 8 bases are shared with TRBD1. This CDR3 comprises 12 residues. J was trimmed by 5 bases and V by 6 bases; bases with no gene match: 3. Germline loops: CDR1 MNHEY, CDR2 SVGEGT. For the CDR3, the DNA is TGTGCCAGCAGAGACAGGGGAGACGAGCAGTACGTC. It translates to CASRDRGDEQYV.